The next 32 T cell receptor beta chains were all read from a single sample in a study of shared clonotypes between healthy human individuals. Libraries were prepared by immunoSEQ multiplex PCR; TCRdb keeps only in-frame clonotypes and omits some of them. The sample includes about 2.3 million clones, 90% to 95% of them seen just once. The sample taken for sequencing was naive CD4+ T cells from PBMCs. Documented subset: CD45RA+ positively selected. The source of these receptors is a man between 18 and 35 years old in good health. Some clones in this sample may be carry-over from other donors' samples.

Note on this clone: Other DNA sequences in this specimen translate into the identical CDR3. V gene TRBV5-1 combines with J gene TRBJ2-5; D may be TRBD1 (6 bases). V was shortened by 0 bases and J by 2 bases, with 8 bases between the two germline ends. Germline CDR1 reads SGHRS; CDR2 reads YFSETQ. The CDR3 is 14 amino acids. CDR3 in DNA: TGCGCCAGCAGCTTGGAGGACAGACAAGAGACCCAGTACTTC. Translating it yields CASSLEDRQETQYF.

The gene calls are TRBV28 and TRBJ2-1; D not resolved. V lost 6 bases, J lost 5 bases, and 11 bases lay in between. CDR1 MDHEN and CDR2 SYDVKM come from the germline V gene. There are 13 residues in the CDR3. The CDR3 protein is CASSSYGDNEQFF. CDR3 sequence (DNA): TGTGCCAGCAGCTCCTATGGGGACAATGAGCAGTTCTTC. Looking up the rest from reference TRBV28 and TRBJ2-1 gives the full variable domain: DVKVTQSSRYLVKRTGEKVFLECVQDMDHENMFWYRQDPGLGLRLIYFSYDVKMKEKGDIPEGYSVSREKKERFSLILESASTNQTSMYLCASSSYGDNEQFFGPGTRLTVL.

This chain connects TRBV5-1 to TRBJ2-2; TRBD1 matches at 8 bases. Trimming took 4 bases from V and 1 from J; bases not matched to a gene: 3. CDR3 length: 15 amino acids. Germline V lookup: CDR1 SGHRS, CDR2 YFSETQ. The CDR3 DNA reads TGCGCCAGCAGCGCCGGGACAGGGAACACCGGGGAGCTGTTTTTT. Protein sequence: CASSAGTGNTGELFF.

The chain recombines TRBV6-1 with TRBJ2-1, with 11 bases that match TRBD2. CDR3 length: 17 amino acids. Germline trimming cut 3 bases from V and 7 bases from J; bases unmatched to any gene: 11. The V gene's germline CDR1 is MNHNS and CDR2 SASEGT. DNA of the CDR3: TGTGCCAGCAGTGACCATGGGATGGTAGCGGGGGGGAATGAGCAGTTCTTC. Translation gives CASSDHGMVAGGNEQFF.

The rearrangement uses TRBV5-6 and TRBJ1-3, with D perhaps TRBD1 (6 bases). The CDR3 spans 16 residues. The V end was cut by 2 bases, the J end by 0 bases, with 12 bases between. Germline V gene lookup returns CDR1 SGHDT and CDR2 YYEEEE. CDR3 in DNA: TGTGCCAGCAGCTTTTCAAGGACAGACTCTGGAAACACCATATATTTT. Its translation: CASSFSRTDSGNTIYF.

V gene TRBV25-1 combines with J gene TRBJ2-7; TRBD2 is a possible D gene (5 bases). V was cut by 9 bases and J by 4 bases, with 19 bases left in between. This CDR3 has 14 residues. The germline V gene has CDR1 MGHDK and CDR2 SYGVNS. The chain's CDR3 is CARGWWERRYEQYF. CDR3 sequence (DNA): TGTGCCAGAGGGTGGTGGGAAAGGAGGTACGAGCAGTACTTC.

Concerning this clone itself: A junction boundary mismatches the germline segment, possibly from a read error. This rearrangement joins TRBV7-9 to TRBJ2-2; 15 bases are a match to TRBD2. In germline, CDR1 is SEHNR, CDR2 FQNEAQ (reference sequence). This CDR3 contains 18 residues. The CDR3 is CASSSWGTSGRNAGELFF. CDR3 coding DNA: TGTGCCAGCAGCTCTTGGGGGACTAGCGGGAGGAACGCCGGGGAGCTGTTTTTT.

This chain joins TRBV7-6 and TRBJ2-7; D may be TRBD2 (6 bases). Trimming shortened V by 1 base and J by 3 bases, and 16 bases separated the two germline ends. The CDR3 sequence is 16 residues long. CDR1 is SGHVS and CDR2 is FNYEAQ in the germline V gene. The CDR3 loop is CASSLGTGMGGYEQYF. The CDR3 DNA follows: TGTGCCAGCAGCTTAGGTACGGGCATGGGAGGCTACGAGCAGTACTTC.

This rearrangement joins TRBV7-9 to TRBJ2-1, with 9 positions matching TRBD2. Germline V lookup: CDR1 SEHNR, CDR2 FQNEAQ (reference sequence). The CDR3 contains 15 residues. V lost 2 bases, J lost 6 bases, and 5 bases stayed unmatched. CDR3 sequence: CASSLRGSGSNEQFF. Written as DNA, the CDR3 is TGTGCCAGCAGCTTAAGAGGTAGCGGGAGCAATGAGCAGTTCTTC.

J is TRBJ1-2 and V is TRBV18, with 10 bases fitting TRBD1. The ends lost 3 bases at V and 7 bases at J; junction bases unmatched: 8. Germline values: CDR1 KGHSH, CDR2 LQKENI. The CDR3 is 15 amino acids. The CDR3 here is CASSPPDRGKGGYTF. CDR3 DNA: TGTGCCAGCTCACCCCCGGACAGGGGGAAGGGTGGCTACACCTTC.

CDR3 bases: TGTGCCAGCAGTCCTGACAGGAGTTCATCCTCTGGGGCCAACGTCCTGACTTTC. Translation: CASSPDRSSSSGANVLTF. The chain recombines TRBV28 with TRBJ2-6, with D maybe TRBD1 (6 bases). The V end lost 5 bases, the J end lost 0 bases, and 17 bases lay between the germline ends. The V gene's germline CDR1 is MDHEN and CDR2 SYDVKM. The length of the CDR3 is 18 residues.

In regard to this clone: Mismatch with germline at one junction end may stem from a read error. The rearrangement joins TRBV7-9 to TRBJ2-7; 9 nucleotides match TRBD1. The CDR3 runs to 14 residues. CDR1 is SEHNR, CDR2 FQNEAQ, per germline (reference sequence). The CDR3 sequence: CASSVEPGTGYCSF. For the CDR3, the DNA is TGTGCCAGCAGCGTGGAACCGGGGACAGGGTATTGCAGCTTC.

This clone occurred a few times. Other nucleotide sequences in the sample specify the same CDR3. This chain joins TRBV19 and TRBJ1-4; D is unclear. The V end lost 1 base, the J end lost 5 bases, and 8 bases lay between the germline ends. Germline assignment: CDR1 LNHDA and CDR2 SQIVND (reference sequence). The CDR3 totals 14 residues. CDR3 sequence (DNA): TGTGCCAGTAGTATAGGGACGGCGAATGAAAAACTGTTTTTT. Encoded protein: CASSIGTANEKLFF.

This chain connects TRBV10-3 to TRBJ2-7; TRBD1 might be the D (5 bases). The germline CDR1 and CDR2 sequences are ENHRY and SYGVKD. V was cut by 10 bases and J by 5 bases, with 18 bases left in between. The CDR3 runs to 13 residues. The CDR3 nucleotides read TGTGCCACCGCCGGGCAGGGCATGCACGAGCAGTACTTC. It yields the protein CATAGQGMHEQYF.

V is TRBV5-4 and J is TRBJ2-5, with TRBD2 matching 8 bases. This CDR3 has 15 residues. Germline lookup yields CDR1 SGHNT and CDR2 YYREEE (reference sequence). V lost 1 base to trimming and J lost 2 bases; unmatched junction nucleotides: 4. This CDR3 is CASSLSGRVQETQYF. DNA of the CDR3: TGTGCCAGCAGCTTGTCCGGGAGGGTACAAGAGACCCAGTACTTC.

The CDR3 sequence: CASSPLLLKGHEQYF. CDR3 DNA: TGTGCCAGCAGTCCCCTCCTCCTTAAGGGCCACGAGCAGTACTTC. The V gene is TRBV28, the J gene TRBJ2-7; unclear D gene. Trimming took 5 bases from V and 5 from J, leaving 19 bases between them. The CDR3 is 15 amino acids. Germline loops: CDR1 MDHEN, CDR2 SYDVKM.

The chain couples TRBV27 to TRBJ2-7; no clear D. The ends were cut back, 4 bases at V and 4 bases at J, with 11 bases in the middle. CDR3 length: 13 residues. Germline CDR1 reads MNHEY; CDR2 reads SMNVEV (reference sequence). CDR3 nucleotides: TGTGCCAGCAGTTCCTCAGCCATGTACGAGCAGTACTTC. The encoded protein is CASSSSAMYEQYF.

V and J are TRBV21-1 and TRBJ2-7; no check of the table's D call, TRBD2, against the DNA was made. TRBV21-1 is annotated as a pseudogene. The CDR3 sequence is 14 residues long. The CDR3 loop is CASSPRGQDYEQYF. The CDR3, as DNA: TGTGCCAGCAGCCCCCGAGGGCAGGACTACGAGCAGTACTTC.

This clone came up once. Other DNA sequences in this specimen translate into the identical CDR3. The chain employs TRBV7-3 and TRBJ2-1; D may be TRBD1 or TRBD2 (5 bases each). This CDR3 is built from 12 residues. The V end lost 2 bases, the J end lost 8 bases, and 7 bases lay between the germline ends. Germline V gene data show CDR1 as SGHTA and CDR2 as FQGTGA. The CDR3 here is CASSLLGDEQFF. The CDR3 DNA sequence: TGTGCCAGCAGCTTATTGGGGGATGAGCAGTTCTTC.

This chain connects TRBV19 to TRBJ2-3, with 7 bases identical to TRBD2. The CDR3 totals 15 residues. With 8 bases clipped from V and 1 base from J, the junction kept 9 bases outside the gene matches. Looked up from germline, CDR1 is LNHDA and CDR2 is SQIVND (reference sequence). CDR3 sequence: CASHGGLAGTDTQYF. In DNA form, the CDR3 reads TGTGCCAGTCACGGCGGCCTAGCGGGCACAGATACGCAGTATTTT.

The J gene is TRBJ2-3, the V gene TRBV6-1; possibly TRBD1 or TRBD2 for D (6 bases each). The CDR3 is 16 amino acids. V lost 2 bases to trimming and J lost 7 bases, with 19 bases between them. Germline lookup yields CDR1 MNHNS and CDR2 SASEGT. In DNA form, the CDR3 reads TGTGCCAGCAGTGAAAATGGGTTCGGGGGCGCATATACGCAGTATTTT. This translates into CASSENGFGGAYTQYF.

V gene TRBV27 combines with J gene TRBJ2-3, with TRBD2 as a possible D gene (6 bases). CDR1 is MNHEY, CDR2 SMNVEV, per germline (reference sequence). The CDR3 totals 13 residues. The germline V and J ends were trimmed by 5 bases and 4 bases, with 10 bases remaining between them. As DNA, the CDR3 is TGTGCCAGCAGTCCCCGGAGGGCAGATACGCAGTATTTT. Amino acids: CASSPRRADTQYF.

V and J are TRBV7-9 and TRBJ1-4, with 9 bases matching TRBD1. The CDR3 is made up of 14 amino acids. After removal of 4 bases from V and 8 bases from J, the junction contained 5 bases not matched to a gene. CDR1 is SEHNR and CDR2 is FQNEAQ in the germline V gene (reference sequence). The CDR3 nucleotides read TGTGCCAGCAGCTGGGACAGGGAATCGGAAAAACTGTTTTTT. Translating gives CASSWDRESEKLFF.

The rearrangement uses TRBV15 and TRBJ1-4; D gene ambiguous. The CDR3 totals 15 residues. Germline V CDR1 and CDR2: LNHNV, YYDKDF (reference sequence). V was trimmed by 2 bases and J by 8 bases, leaving 15 bases between them. CDR3 in amino acids: CATSRLLLGGEKLFF. Here the CDR3 DNA reads TGTGCCACCAGCAGATTGTTATTGGGCGGCGAAAAACTGTTTTTT.

The J gene is TRBJ2-7, the V gene TRBV9; 13 bases match TRBD2. The CDR3 loop spans 15 amino acids. Germline values: CDR1 SGDLS, CDR2 YYNGEE. Losses at the gene ends were 3 bases for V and 2 bases for J; bases not matched to a gene: 2. As DNA, the CDR3 is TGTGCCAGCAGCGAAGGACTAGCGGGAGCCTACGAGCAGTACTTC. Its protein is CASSEGLAGAYEQYF.

The V and J genes are TRBV5-1 and TRBJ1-3; no firm D call. Germline CDR1 reads SGHRS; CDR2 reads YFSETQ. CDR3 length: 16 amino acids. The ends were cut back, 0 bases at V and 3 bases at J, with 13 bases in the middle. Here the CDR3 reads CASSLAPSRLGNTIYF. The CDR3 DNA is TGCGCCAGCAGCTTGGCCCCGTCTAGACTTGGAAACACCATATATTTT.

This chain links TRBV7-2 with TRBJ2-2; D unclear. Germline CDR1 is SGHTA and CDR2 is FQGNSA. CDR3 length: 14 amino acids. Trimming took 6 bases from V and 5 from J, leaving 13 bases between them. The CDR3 coding sequence is TGTGCCAGCAGTCTTATGTTAAGTACCGGGGAGCTGTTTTTT. It translates to CASSLMLSTGELFF.

The chain joins TRBV5-6 to TRBJ1-1, with unresolved D. Germline loops: CDR1 SGHDT, CDR2 YYEEEE. Trimming removed 0 bases at V and 1 base at J, with 10 bases between. This CDR3 has 15 residues. In DNA form, the CDR3 reads TGTGCCAGCAGCTTGGACTTGTGGGGGAACACTGAAGCTTTCTTT. Residues: CASSLDLWGNTEAFF.

The rearrangement links TRBV7-3 to TRBJ2-5, with a tentative D call TRBD2 (5 bases). The V gene lost 5 bases and the J gene lost 13 bases, with 23 bases spanning the gap. CDR3 length: 14 amino acids. Germline CDR1 reads SGHTA; CDR2 reads FQGTGA. CDR3 sequence reads: CASSPVGSEEKRYF. CDR3 bases: TGTGCCAGCAGCCCGGTAGGGAGCGAAGAGAAGCGGTACTTC.

V and J are TRBV2 and TRBJ2-7; weak D call: TRBD2 (6 bases). Trimming removed 1 base at V and 2 bases at J, with 9 bases between. The CDR3 is made up of 14 amino acids. The V gene's germline CDR1 is SNHLY and CDR2 FYNNEI. CDR3 residues: CASSEGGTPYEQYF. The CDR3 coding sequence is TGTGCCAGCAGTGAAGGAGGGACTCCCTACGAGCAGTACTTC.

V is TRBV4-2 and J is TRBJ1-5; TRBD1 aligns across 7 bases. The germline V gene encodes CDR1 LGHNA and CDR2 YNFKEQ. With V trimmed by 0 bases and J by 5 bases, 4 bases remained unmatched. The CDR3 consists of 15 residues. CDR3 amino acids: CASSQDQGGYQPQHF. As DNA, the CDR3 is TGTGCCAGCAGCCAAGACCAGGGGGGCTATCAGCCCCAGCATTTT.

CDR3 protein: CASRPGLERNEQFF. The CDR3 DNA reads as TGTGCCAGCAGGCCTGGACTAGAGCGCAATGAGCAGTTCTTC. The gene calls are TRBV6-5 and TRBJ2-1, with TRBD2 identical over 7 bases. The junction had 8 bases not matched to a gene; V was cut back by 6 bases and J by 6 bases. The CDR3 covers 14 residues. Germline CDR1 is MNHEY and CDR2 is SVGAGI.